Sequencing of this T cell receptor (beta chain) was carried out in a study of T cell responses to AZD1222 COVID-19 vaccine. Study results and limitations: Only five or six individuals given AZD1222 were seropositive at baseline. CD4 TCRs covered the whole spike, strongest at regions 160-218 and 743-854.

Profiling relied on immunoSEQ multiplex PCR, and the TCRdb table lists in-frame clones only, not all of them. The data hold 150,000 to 180,000 clones, with around nine tenths observed a single time. V lost 1 base and J lost 6, with 10 bases in between. The CDR3 is 15 residues long. Germline V CDR1 and CDR2: LGHDT, YNNKEL (reference sequence). On this clone itself: Its antigen remains unknown.

The source is an adult in good health. The source was peripheral blood, collected on day 0 of AZD1222 vaccination. The rearrangement uses TRBV3-1 (or the pseudogene TRBV3-2) and TRBJ1-6; TRBD1 might be the D (5 bases). The CDR3 DNA sequence: TGTGCCAGCAGCCAAGCGGCACAGGTTAATTCACCCCTCCACTTT. Amino acid sequence: CASSQAAQVNSPLHF.